The clone carrying this TCR beta chain showed up many times. Its matching antigen is unknown. This entry comes from a study of T cell repertoires in cytomegalovirus infection. Study information: Selected CMV epitopes included recently identified HLA-C-restricted ones as well as well-studied HLA-B-restricted ones.

Each CDR3 protein gets one entry after TCRdb re-called the reads with MiXCR. This sample has some 99,000 distinct CDR3 sequences, with around 29% found just once. Study-wide results and limits: The cumulative frequency of public TCR beta families distinguished individuals who carried CMV together with the relevant HLA.

Trimming removed 1 base at V and 6 bases at J, with 7 bases between. Germline-derived CDR1 and CDR2 are MNHEY and SMNVEV (reference sequence). This CDR3 region has 12 residues. The chain links TRBV27 to TRBJ2-7, with D perhaps TRBD1 or TRBD2 (5 bases each). The sequencing here drew on CD8+ T cells from cultured PBMCs, taken from culture after CMV antigen stimulation. This clonotype was obtained from a human donor in good health (CMV status not recorded). Some clones in this sample may be carry-over from other donors' samples. The CDR3 is CASSLWGSEQYF. CDR3 DNA: TGTGCCAGCAGTTTATGGGGGTCCGAGCAGTACTTC.